This T cell receptor (beta chain) emerged from a study of OX40 agonist ivuxolimab in advanced cancers. Study-level results: A proportion of nonresponders additionally exhibited low normalized T-cell clonal expansion. Individuals who were partial responders at 0.1-3.0 mg/kg had clonal expansion that ranked among the lowest. CD8+ T cells averaged more expanded clones than CD4+. At doses 0.1 to 3.0 mg/kg, CD4+ and CD8+ clones expanded.

Comments on this clone: Its antigen is unidentified.

Here immunoSEQ multiplex PCR was the method, and the copy in TCRdb shows in-frame clones only, minus some. Here the sample spans 35,000 to 55,000 clones, 80% to 90% being singletons. CDR3 length: 15 amino acids. The V end was cut by 6 bases, the J end by 0 bases, with 15 bases between. The germline V gene encodes CDR1 GTSNPN and CDR2 SVGIG (reference sequence). The receptor was derived from an adult with an advanced solid tumor such as melanoma, head and neck, liver or kidney cancer. V usage is TRBV30 and J usage is TRBJ2-1, with D possibly TRBD2 on 6 matching bases. The sample here was CD4+ or CD8+ T cells sorted from blood, taken in a trial of the OX40 agonist ivuxolimab. In DNA, the CDR3 is TGTGCCTGCCCCATGGACGGGGGCTCCTACAATGAGCAGTTCTTC. Translated: CACPMDGGSYNEQFF.